A selection of T cell receptor beta chains follows, all from one sample in a study of T-cell memory formation after mild COVID-19. A single record per CDR3 protein comes from TCRdb applying MiXCR to the 5' RACE reads. The data show approximately 450,000 distinct CDR3 sequences, 15% to 20% seen once. The sample was PBMCs or a T cell subset sorted from them (not recorded which). These receptor sequences come from an adult woman who had mild COVID-19 (a few samples of this study predate the infection). Cell type and time point are not known. CDR3s include the opening cysteine and the closing phenylalanine or tryptophan. The order of the fields is D gene, clone size, J gene, V gene, CDR3 length, CDR3 protein, CDR3 DNA. A D gene is named only where the DNA matches it firmly. Not every row has a clone size; where given, it reads once, few, many or a size class.

NA NA TRBJ1-3 TRBV6-5 15 CASSYDRQGGNTIYF TGTGCCAGCAGTTACGATCGTCAGGGAGGAAACACCATATATTTT
NA few TRBJ2-5 TRBV21-1 15 CASREPGLRGETQYF TGTGCCAGCAGGGAACCGGGACTTAGGGGGGAGACCCAGTACTTC
TRBD1 many TRBJ2-7 TRBV20-1 14 CSASEAGGFYEQYF TGCAGTGCTAGTGAAGCAGGGGGCTTCTACGAGCAGTACTTC
NA many TRBJ1-2 TRBV5-5 17 CASSLGPLPGGDGAYTF TGTGCCAGCAGCTTGGGGCCCCTCCCGGGGGGCGATGGTGCCTACACCTTC
NA few TRBJ2-1 TRBV15 13 CATRGTSYNEQFF TGTGCCACCAGAGGGACTTCCTACAATGAGCAGTTCTTC
TRBD1 few TRBJ1-1 TRBV18 16 CASSPTGQGSNTEAFF TGTGCCAGCTCACCGACGGGACAGGGGTCGAACACTGAAGCTTTCTTT
TRBD2 few TRBJ2-3 TRBV5-1 17 CASSSYKTSGVLDTQYF TGCGCCAGCAGCTCCTACAAGACTAGCGGTGTCTTGGATACGCAGTATTTT
TRBD1 NA TRBJ1-5 TRBV19 15 CASTTTGESNQPQHF TGTGCCAGTACTACGACAGGGGAAAGCAATCAGCCCCAGCATTTT
TRBD1 NA TRBJ2-7 TRBV15 13 CATSRDRNYEQYF TGTGCCACCAGCCGGGACAGGAACTACGAGCAGTACTTC
TRBD2 NA TRBJ2-1 TRBV3-1 16 CASSQEHGGRVNEQFF TGTGCCAGCAGCCAAGAGCACGGCGGGAGAGTCAATGAGCAGTTCTTC
NA NA TRBJ2-3 TRBV4-3 16 CASSQVAGSGTDTQYF TGCGCCAGCAGCCAAGTTGCGGGATCGGGCACAGATACGCAGTATTTT
TRBD2 NA TRBJ2-7 TRBV4-2 14 CASSLRTSGTEQYF TGTGCCAGCAGCCTCCGGACTAGCGGGACCGAGCAGTACTTC
TRBD1 many TRBJ2-7 TRBV7-9 15 CASSLQGDLTYEQYF TGTGCCAGCAGCTTGCAGGGGGACCTTACCTACGAGCAGTACTTC
NA few TRBJ2-2 TRBV2 16 CASSDLGGENTGELFF TGTGCCAGCAGTGACCTGGGTGGTGAGAACACCGGGGAGCTGTTTTTT
NA NA TRBJ1-2 TRBV6-2/TRBV6-3 15 CASVTIRGIDYGYTF TGTGCCAGCGTCACGATCAGGGGAATTGACTATGGCTACACCTTC
NA few TRBJ2-5 TRBV10-3 19 CAISESGWGSASYQETQYF TGTGCCATCAGTGAGTCAGGCTGGGGCAGTGCATCGTACCAAGAGACCCAGTACTTC
TRBD1 NA TRBJ1-6 TRBV6-5 14 CASSAGQEHSPLHF TGTGCCAGCAGTGCGGGACAGGAGCATTCACCCCTCCACTTT
TRBD2 few TRBJ2-4 TRBV12-3/TRBV12-4 16 CASTPLGGTSSTIQYF TGTGCCAGCACCCCATTGGGTGGGACTAGCTCTACCATTCAGTACTTC
TRBD2 few TRBJ2-1 TRBV24-1 15 CATSQREDLVNEQFF TGTGCCACCTCTCAGCGGGAGGATTTGGTCAATGAGCAGTTCTTC
NA NA TRBJ1-5 TRBV25-1 18 CASSEIPRAPFSNQPQHF TGTGCCAGCAGTGAGATCCCCCGGGCCCCATTTAGCAATCAGCCCCAGCATTTT
TRBD2 NA TRBJ2-1 TRBV11-2 14 CASRLGLARNEQFF TGTGCCAGCAGGTTGGGACTAGCGAGGAATGAGCAGTTCTTC
NA NA TRBJ2-3 TRBV20-1 16 CSAREDQGTSADTQYF TGCAGTGCTAGAGAAGATCAGGGTACGAGCGCAGATACGCAGTATTTT
NA NA TRBJ2-7 TRBV7-8 12 CASSLRQYEQYF TGTGCCAGCAGCTTAAGACAGTACGAGCAGTACTTC
NA NA TRBJ2-3 TRBV24-1 12 CATSDVTDTQYF TGTGCCACCAGTGATGTAACAGATACGCAGTATTTT
TRBD1 few TRBJ1-2 TRBV5-1 15 CASSAGQVLNYGYTF TGCGCCAGCAGCGCAGGACAGGTCCTGAACTATGGCTACACCTTC
NA few TRBJ2-1 TRBV7-2 14 CASSFWGSYNEQFF TGTGCCAGCAGCTTTTGGGGCTCCTACAATGAGCAGTTCTTC
NA few TRBJ2-6 TRBV4-3 17 CASSQSRVTAGANVLTF TGCGCCAGCAGCCAATCGAGGGTTACAGCTGGGGCCAACGTCCTGACTTTC
TRBD2 NA TRBJ2-1 TRBV5-1 18 CASSDGGAGGKVSNEQFF TGCGCCAGCAGCGACGGAGGTGCGGGAGGGAAAGTATCCAATGAGCAGTTCTTC
NA NA TRBJ2-7 TRBV28 14 CASSFQGGTYEQYF TGTGCCAGCAGTTTCCAGGGGGGAACCTACGAGCAGTACTTC
NA NA TRBJ2-7 TRBV27 16 CASSLSIPPLAYEQYF TGTGCCAGCAGTTTATCGATACCCCCACTGGCCTACGAGCAGTACTTC
NA few TRBJ1-6 TRBV6-5 16 CASSYSKRGYNSPLHF TGTGCCAGCAGTTACTCGAAACGAGGGTATAATTCACCCCTCCACTTT
TRBD1 NA TRBJ1-1 TRBV4-1 14 CASSHDRGNTEAFF TGCGCCAGCAGCCATGACAGGGGGAACACTGAAGCTTTCTTT
NA many TRBJ2-7 TRBV3-1 13 CASSQVSVGEQYF TGTGCCAGCAGCCAAGTATCGGTCGGCGAGCAGTACTTC
NA few TRBJ2-2 TRBV12-3/TRBV12-4 15 CASSSRAGPAGELFF TGTGCCAGCAGTTCGCGGGCAGGGCCCGCCGGGGAGCTGTTTTTT
TRBD1 NA TRBJ2-3 TRBV9 12 CASNRGPDTQYF TGTGCCAGCAACAGGGGGCCCGATACGCAGTATTTT
TRBD2 few TRBJ2-3 TRBV9 15 CASSVVAGGTDTQYF TGTGCCAGCAGCGTAGTAGCGGGAGGGACAGATACGCAGTATTTT
NA few TRBJ2-3 TRBV7-3 16 CASSPPGTPGTDTQYF TGTGCCAGCAGCCCGCCCGGGACCCCGGGCACAGATACGCAGTATTTT
NA few TRBJ2-7 TRBV7-2 17 CASSSHGAGGPVNEQYF TGTGCCAGCAGCTCCCACGGGGCAGGAGGGCCGGTCAACGAGCAGTACTTC
TRBD2 NA TRBJ2-7 TRBV7-9 18 CASSAGQTGTSGPYEQYF TGTGCCAGCAGCGCCGGACAGACCGGGACTAGCGGACCCTACGAGCAGTACTTC
TRBD1 few TRBJ1-5 TRBV5-5 17 CASSALTGGFSNQPQHF TGTGCCAGCAGCGCTCTGACAGGGGGCTTTAGCAATCAGCCCCAGCATTTT
NA many TRBJ1-5 TRBV19 14 CASSKGRGLEPQHF TGTGCCAGTAGTAAGGGTCGGGGGCTGGAGCCCCAGCATTTT
TRBD2 NA TRBJ2-2 TRBV7-9 17 CASSWTSGRGDTGELFF TGTGCCAGCAGCTGGACTAGCGGGAGAGGGGACACCGGGGAGCTGTTTTTT
NA many TRBJ2-3 TRBV10-3 12 CAISGSTDTQYF TGTGCCATCAGCGGGAGCACAGATACGCAGTATTTT
TRBD2 NA TRBJ2-1 TRBV9 17 CASSEPQGLAGDNEQFF TGTGCCAGCAGCGAGCCCCAAGGACTAGCGGGAGACAATGAGCAGTTCTTC
NA many TRBJ1-4 TRBV5-6 16 CASSLGPGATNEKLFF TGTGCCAGCAGCTTGGGACCGGGGGCGACTAATGAAAAACTGTTTTTT
NA NA TRBJ2-3 TRBV24-1 13 CATSARATDTQYF TGTGCCACCAGTGCGAGGGCCACAGATACGCAGTATTTT
TRBD2 NA TRBJ2-1 TRBV12-3/TRBV12-4 15 CASTLSGRAGNEQFF TGTGCCAGCACCCTTAGCGGGAGGGCCGGAAATGAGCAGTTCTTC
TRBD2 NA TRBJ2-5 TRBV7-2 14 CASSVGTSGQTQYF TGTGCCAGCAGCGTCGGGACTAGCGGACAGACCCAGTACTTC
TRBD2 few TRBJ2-1 TRBV7-3 16 CASSSWTSGRENEQFF TGTGCCAGCAGCTCATGGACTAGCGGGAGGGAAAATGAGCAGTTCTTC
TRBD2 NA TRBJ2-5 TRBV5-1 19 CASSSGTSGSPDWWQTQYF TGCGCCAGCAGCTCCGGGACTAGCGGGAGTCCAGATTGGTGGCAGACCCAGTACTTC
NA NA TRBJ2-1 TRBV30 14 CAWSETKNSREQFF TGTGCCTGGAGTGAGACAAAGAATAGTCGGGAGCAGTTCTTC
NA NA TRBJ2-5 TRBV11-2 13 CASSEGGAETQYF TGTGCCAGCAGTGAAGGTGGGGCAGAGACCCAGTACTTC
TRBD1 few TRBJ2-1 TRBV5-1 16 CASSFSQDRVRSEQFF TGCGCCAGCAGCTTTAGCCAGGACAGGGTGAGGAGTGAGCAGTTCTTC
NA few TRBJ2-2 TRBV6-5 16 CASSYEGGASTGELFF TGTGCCAGCAGTTACGAGGGGGGGGCTTCTACCGGGGAGCTGTTTTTT
NA NA TRBJ2-1 TRBV5-1 16 CASSLGGSGSHNEQFF TGCGCCAGCAGCTTGGGGGGGTCAGGGTCGCACAATGAGCAGTTCTTC